These T cell receptor beta chains were read from a single sample in a study of blood T cells in healthy people across ages. TCRdb reprocessed the 5' RACE reads with MiXCR, giving one entry per CDR3 protein. The sample lists 1.5 million to 2 million distinct CDR3 sequences, about 39% occurring once. Material: blood. These receptors originate from a human donor in good health. The conserved cysteine and the conserved F or W are not part of the CDR3 here. A D gene is named only where the DNA matches it firmly.

>TRBV13|TRBD1|TRBJ1-1
ASSRFGTGGTEAF
>TRBV9|-|TRBJ1-2
ASSVPLSRGNYGYT
>TRBV28|-|TRBJ1-4
ASSLQGVATNEKLF
>TRBV4-1|TRBD1|TRBJ2-7
ASSQTGQGAEEQY
>TRBV10-3|TRBD2|TRBJ2-1
AIQTSGGAYNEQF
>TRBV20-1|TRBD1|TRBJ2-7
SARGQGYDEQY
>TRBV11-2|-|TRBJ2-1
ASSLEKDINEQF
>TRBV2|-|TRBJ2-2
ASSVGTGELF
>TRBV2|-|TRBJ1-6
ASMTRTAENSPLH
>TRBV18|-|TRBJ1-2
ASSAVYRTNYGYT
>TRBV7-9|-|-
ASSLAKAYEQY
>TRBV5-1|-|TRBJ1-2
ASSLEGGRGYGYT
>TRBV13|-|TRBJ2-7
ASSNPRGGSHYEQY
>TRBV12-3/TRBV12-4|-|TRBJ1-2
ASSPARYYGYT
>TRBV12-3/TRBV12-4|-|TRBJ1-1
ASSLSQNTEAF
>TRBV28|-|TRBJ2-6
ASTDRANVLT
>TRBV10-3|-|TRBJ1-1
AISESKQILEAF
>TRBV2|-|TRBJ2-3
SGGRYTDTQY
>TRBV6-5|-|TRBJ2-3
ASSPEQGINTQY
>TRBV9|-|TRBJ1-2
ASSESGLAGDYGYT
>TRBV29-1|-|TRBJ1-2
SVPVWYGYT
>TRBV12-5|-|TRBJ2-7
ASSKGTPEQY
>TRBV7-2|-|TRBJ2-5
ASSRTSDSAREQY
>TRBV4-1|-|TRBJ1-2
ASSLRTDFYGYT
>TRBV5-4|TRBD2|TRBJ2-1
ASSPARAGVGNEQF